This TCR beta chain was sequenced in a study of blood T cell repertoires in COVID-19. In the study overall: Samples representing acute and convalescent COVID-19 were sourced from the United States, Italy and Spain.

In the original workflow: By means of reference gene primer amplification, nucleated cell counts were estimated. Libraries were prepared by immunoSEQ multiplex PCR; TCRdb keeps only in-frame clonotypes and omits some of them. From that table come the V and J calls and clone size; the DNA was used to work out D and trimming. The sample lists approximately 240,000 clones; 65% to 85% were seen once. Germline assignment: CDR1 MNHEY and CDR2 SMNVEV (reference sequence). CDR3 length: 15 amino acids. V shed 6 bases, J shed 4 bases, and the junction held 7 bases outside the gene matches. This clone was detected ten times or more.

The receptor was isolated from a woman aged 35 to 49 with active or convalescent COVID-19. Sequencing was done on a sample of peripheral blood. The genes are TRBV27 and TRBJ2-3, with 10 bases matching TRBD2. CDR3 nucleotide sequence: TGTGCCAGCAGAACCGGGGGACTAGCGTCAGATACGCAGTATTTT. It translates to CASRTGGLASDTQYF.